Listed here are 7 T cell receptor beta chains from one sample, sequenced in a study of cytomegalovirus exposure and HLA in healthy donors. The PCR had 60 Vbeta and 13 Jbeta primers. Data came from immunoSEQ multiplex PCR; TCRdb stores just in-frame clones and leaves some out. The repertoire holds about 96,000 clones, with 60% to 75% as singletons. The sequencing sample was made of PBMCs. Receptors were obtained from a female donor in good health and CMV-seropositive.

The chain recombines TRBV5-1 with TRBJ2-2; a weak D match, TRBD2 (5 bases). There are 14 residues in the CDR3. Trimming took 4 bases from V and 6 from J, leaving 13 bases between them. CDR1 and CDR2 from the germline V gene are SGHRS and YFSETQ. The CDR3 DNA follows: TGCGCCAGCAGCCAAAACATGGAGGCCGGGGAGCTGTTTTTT. This translates into CASSQNMEAGELFF. The whole variable domain, remainder taken from reference TRBV5-1 and TRBJ2-2, is KAGVTQTPRYLIKTRGQQVTLSCSPISGHRSVSWYQQTPGQGLQFLFEYFSETQRNKGNFPGRFSGRQFSNSRSEMNVSTLELGDSALYLCASSQNMEAGELFFGEGSRLTVL.

The chain has TRBV5-1 and TRBJ2-1; D is ambiguous. V was pared by 0 bases and J by 2 bases, with 6 bases between. Germline lookup yields CDR1 SGHRS and CDR2 YFSETQ. The CDR3 totals 14 residues. CDR3 in amino acids: CASSLERAYNEQFF. The CDR3 nucleotides read TGCGCCAGCAGCTTGGAGCGAGCCTACAATGAGCAGTTCTTC.

V usage is TRBV2 and J usage is TRBJ2-7; D gene uncertain. Trimming cost V 6 bases and J 3 bases, with 15 bases left between them. The CDR3 has 14 amino acids. From germline, CDR1 is SNHLY and CDR2 FYNNEI. The CDR3 DNA reads as TGTGCCAGCAGGCCAAATTCCCAGGTCTACGAGCAGTACTTC. Amino acids: CASRPNSQVYEQYF.

The rearrangement links TRBV2 to TRBJ2-7; the match to TRBD2 covers 7 bases. CDR1 is SNHLY, CDR2 FYNNEI, per germline. This CDR3 comprises 15 residues. Trimming at V came to 5 bases and at J to 0 bases, leaving 7 bases not matched to a gene. CDR3 nucleotide sequence: TGTGCCAGCAGTAAGGGAGGGGCCTACTCCTACGAGCAGTACTTC. Residues: CASSKGGAYSYEQYF.

The chain employs TRBV5-8 and TRBJ2-6; a possible D gene is TRBD2 (6 bases). The CDR3 spans 20 residues. CDR1 is SGHTS, CDR2 YDEGEE, per germline. V was clipped by 0 bases and J by 2 bases, with 21 bases between them. The DNA for the CDR3 is TGTGCCAGCAGCTTGGGGACGGGAGCAGGGTTAGTCACTGGGGCCAACGTCCTGACTTTC. Translating gives CASSLGTGAGLVTGANVLTF.

This clone was counted once. This sequence joins TRBV9 and TRBJ2-3; perhaps TRBD1 as D (5 bases). CDR1 is SGDLS, CDR2 YYNGEE, per germline. V was pared by 8 bases and J by 8 bases, with 21 bases between. The CDR3 loop spans 14 amino acids. CDR3 amino acids: CASSKEGPRGTQYF. Written as DNA, the CDR3 is TGTGCCAGTTCAAAAGAAGGGCCTAGGGGTACGCAGTATTTT. Full variable domain (outside the CDR3, taken from reference TRBV9 and TRBJ2-3): DSGVTQTPKHLITATGQRVTLRCSPRSGDLSVYWYQQSLDQGLQFLIQYYNGEERAKGNILERFSAQQFPDLHSELNLSSLELGDSALYFCASSKEGPRGTQYFGPGTRLTVL.

The genes are TRBV9 and TRBJ1-2, with TRBD1 as a possible D gene (5 bases). CDR1 is SGDLS and CDR2 is YYNGEE in the germline V gene. The CDR3 loop spans 13 amino acids. V shed 4 bases and J shed 5 bases, with 12 bases lying between them. CDR3 coding DNA: TGTGCCAGCAGCCCCACGGGGGTATATGGCTACACCTTC. Translated: CASSPTGVYGYTF.